Given below is one TCR beta chain in context. Antigen: not known. The protocol was immunoSEQ multiplex PCR, while the TCRdb copy is restricted to in-frame clones and leaves out a portion. The sample consists of about 180,000 clones, around 88% of them appearing once. These data belong to a study of T cell responses to AZD1222 COVID-19 vaccine. Whole-study findings and limits: Clonal diversity may have been underestimated in mostly white British donors.

J lost 5 bases, V lost 5 bases, and 11 bases had no gene match. From germline, CDR1 is WSHSY and CDR2 SAAADI. The CDR3 spans 15 residues. The source was peripheral blood, collected 28 days after the second AZD1222 dose. This clonotype was sampled from an adult who received the AZD1222 COVID-19 vaccine. V gene TRBV10-2 combines with J gene TRBJ2-5; 7 nucleotides align to TRBD2. CDR3 DNA sequence: TGCGCCAGCAGTCTACAAGCGGGGTTGGGGGAGACCCAGTACTTC. It specifies CASSLQAGLGETQYF.